The clone carrying this T cell receptor beta chain has more than one count but fewer than ten. Its antigen remains unidentified. The data were obtained in a study of cytotoxic CD8 clonotypes in ibrutinib-treated CLL. Study context: Sequencing produced an average of around 250,000 productive templates and approximately 100,000 productive rearrangements per sample. Points from the study as a whole: Contraction or stability on treatment was seen for public clonotypes, which were uncommon.

J lost 0 bases, V lost 5 bases, and 9 bases had no gene match. CDR1 and CDR2 from the germline V gene are KGHSH and LQKENI. The CDR3 length is 18 residues. Profiling relied on immunoSEQ multiplex PCR, and the TCRdb table lists in-frame clones only, not all of them. Here the sample spans about 130,000 clones, about 80% being singletons. The chain combines TRBV18 with TRBJ2-4; 11 bases map to TRBD1. The TCR sequence derives from a human donor with chronic lymphocytic leukemia. This material consisted of PBMCs, taken after 24 months of ibrutinib treatment. The CDR3, as DNA: TGTGCCAGCTCAAGGGGACAGGGGGGACCACTAGCCAAAAACATTCAGTACTTC. Encoded protein: CASSRGQGGPLAKNIQYF.